A selection of T cell receptor beta chains follows, all from one sample in a study of T cell repertoires in cytomegalovirus infection. TCRdb reanalysed the reads using MiXCR and keeps one entry per CDR3 protein. The table lists some 150,000 distinct CDR3 sequences, under 8.5% of them singletons. Sequenced material: PBMCs. These receptors all stem from a human donor in good health (CMV status not recorded). Some clones in this sample may be carry-over from other donors' samples. Each CDR3 is given with its conserved first and last residue. Fields, in order: clone size, D gene, V gene, J gene, CDR3 protein. The D gene is left open where the match is weak. Rows give clone size only sometimes, using once, few, many, or a class for an expanded clone.

clone_size: -; d_call: TRBD1; v_call: TRBV20-1; j_call: TRBJ1-2; cdr3_aa: CSASSTGTGGLYGYTF
clone_size: many; d_call: -; v_call: TRBV2; j_call: TRBJ2-3; cdr3_aa: CASSEARATQTDTQYF
clone_size: few; d_call: -; v_call: TRBV19; j_call: TRBJ2-2; cdr3_aa: CASRSRNTGELFF
clone_size: many; d_call: -; v_call: TRBV5-6; j_call: TRBJ1-1; cdr3_aa: CASSSLVNTEAFF
clone_size: many; d_call: -; v_call: TRBV15; j_call: TRBJ2-3; cdr3_aa: CATSSATLIATSTDTQYF
clone_size: many; d_call: -; v_call: TRBV3-1; j_call: TRBJ2-1; cdr3_aa: CASSQDTNNEQFF
clone_size: few; d_call: TRBD2; v_call: TRBV25-1; j_call: TRBJ2-5; cdr3_aa: CASRAGLAGGQETQYF
clone_size: -; d_call: -; v_call: TRBV6-2/TRBV6-3; j_call: TRBJ2-7; cdr3_aa: CASSNAYEQYF
clone_size: many; d_call: -; v_call: TRBV12-3/TRBV12-4; j_call: TRBJ2-5; cdr3_aa: CASSLVGTGQETQYF
clone_size: -; d_call: -; v_call: TRBV5-5; j_call: TRBJ1-1; cdr3_aa: CASRITGNTEAFF
clone_size: many; d_call: TRBD1; v_call: TRBV6-2/TRBV6-3; j_call: TRBJ2-1; cdr3_aa: CASSQIQGAGNEQFF
clone_size: few; d_call: -; v_call: TRBV20-1; j_call: TRBJ1-5; cdr3_aa: CSATQTAGNQPQHF
clone_size: many; d_call: -; v_call: TRBV6-5; j_call: TRBJ1-4; cdr3_aa: CASSARPVNEKLFF
clone_size: -; d_call: TRBD1; v_call: TRBV5-1; j_call: TRBJ2-7; cdr3_aa: CASSPRGQDGEQYF
clone_size: many; d_call: -; v_call: TRBV4-2; j_call: TRBJ2-2; cdr3_aa: CASSRGSGELFF
clone_size: many; d_call: -; v_call: TRBV7-9; j_call: TRBJ1-2; cdr3_aa: CASSLGVGYGYTF
clone_size: many; d_call: -; v_call: TRBV7-9; j_call: TRBJ1-1; cdr3_aa: CASSLARNTEAFF
clone_size: many; d_call: -; v_call: TRBV7-2; j_call: TRBJ2-7; cdr3_aa: CASSLRQRTYEQYF
clone_size: few; d_call: -; v_call: TRBV14; j_call: TRBJ1-6; cdr3_aa: CASSQGVGNSPLHF
clone_size: many; d_call: -; v_call: TRBV19; j_call: TRBJ2-6; cdr3_aa: CASSIGQLVPGANVLTF
clone_size: few; d_call: -; v_call: TRBV7-9; j_call: TRBJ1-3; cdr3_aa: CASSFSRSSGNTIYF
clone_size: many; d_call: -; v_call: TRBV20-1; j_call: TRBJ1-1; cdr3_aa: CSAGGSPGQKHTEAFF
clone_size: few; d_call: -; v_call: TRBV7-9; j_call: TRBJ1-1; cdr3_aa: CASSLMGGEAFF
clone_size: few; d_call: -; v_call: TRBV27; j_call: TRBJ2-3; cdr3_aa: CASSTTGRLSTDTQYF
clone_size: many; d_call: TRBD2; v_call: TRBV5-1; j_call: TRBJ2-3; cdr3_aa: CASSMGLAGLSDTQYF
clone_size: many; d_call: TRBD2; v_call: TRBV20-1; j_call: TRBJ2-3; cdr3_aa: CSAPRLAGGWDTQYF
clone_size: few; d_call: -; v_call: TRBV18; j_call: TRBJ2-2; cdr3_aa: CASSGSGQNTGELFF
clone_size: many; d_call: -; v_call: TRBV10-2; j_call: TRBJ2-6; cdr3_aa: CASSVARSSGANVLTF
clone_size: many; d_call: -; v_call: TRBV6-6; j_call: TRBJ2-2; cdr3_aa: CASRIQVNTGELFF
clone_size: many; d_call: -; v_call: TRBV29-1; j_call: TRBJ2-1; cdr3_aa: CSAARQSRGDEQFF
clone_size: many; d_call: -; v_call: TRBV30; j_call: TRBJ2-1; cdr3_aa: CAWSRGPNYNEQFF
clone_size: -; d_call: TRBD1; v_call: TRBV28; j_call: TRBJ1-2; cdr3_aa: CASRTDREALYGYTF
clone_size: many; d_call: TRBD2; v_call: TRBV7-2; j_call: TRBJ2-7; cdr3_aa: CASSPNGGGSYEQYF
clone_size: many; d_call: TRBD2; v_call: TRBV7-2; j_call: TRBJ2-1; cdr3_aa: CASSLTSGGNNEQFF
clone_size: many; d_call: -; v_call: TRBV7-2; j_call: TRBJ2-1; cdr3_aa: CASSRPGTATYNEQFF
clone_size: many; d_call: TRBD1; v_call: TRBV29-1; j_call: TRBJ1-1; cdr3_aa: CSVGTGGNTEAFF
clone_size: many; d_call: TRBD1; v_call: TRBV11-2; j_call: TRBJ1-2; cdr3_aa: CASSLAGTVNYGYTF
clone_size: many; d_call: -; v_call: TRBV4-2; j_call: TRBJ2-1; cdr3_aa: CASSPTSSSYNEQFF
clone_size: many; d_call: -; v_call: TRBV7-6; j_call: TRBJ1-5; cdr3_aa: CASSLGTGHQPQHF
clone_size: -; d_call: -; v_call: TRBV9; j_call: TRBJ1-1; cdr3_aa: CASSGPQGPTEAFF
clone_size: once; d_call: -; v_call: TRBV7-9; j_call: TRBJ2-7; cdr3_aa: CASQTGGLIPHEQYF
clone_size: many; d_call: TRBD2; v_call: TRBV20-1; j_call: TRBJ2-7; cdr3_aa: CSASSGGPYEQYF
clone_size: -; d_call: -; v_call: TRBV9; j_call: TRBJ2-3; cdr3_aa: CASSADRSSTDTQYF